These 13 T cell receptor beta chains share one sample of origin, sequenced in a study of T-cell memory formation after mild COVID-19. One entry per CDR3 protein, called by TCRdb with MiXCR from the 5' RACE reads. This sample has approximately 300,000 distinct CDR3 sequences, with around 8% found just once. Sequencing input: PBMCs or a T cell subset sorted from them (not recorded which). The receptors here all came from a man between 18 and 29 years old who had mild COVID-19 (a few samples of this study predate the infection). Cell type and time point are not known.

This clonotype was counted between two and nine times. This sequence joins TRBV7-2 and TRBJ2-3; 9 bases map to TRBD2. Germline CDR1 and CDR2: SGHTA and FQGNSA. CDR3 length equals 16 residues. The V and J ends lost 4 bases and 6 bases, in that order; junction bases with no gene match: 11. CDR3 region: CASSSFAGGAGDTQYF. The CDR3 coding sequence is TGTGCCAGCAGCTCTTTCGCGGGGGGGGCCGGTGATACGCAGTATTTT.

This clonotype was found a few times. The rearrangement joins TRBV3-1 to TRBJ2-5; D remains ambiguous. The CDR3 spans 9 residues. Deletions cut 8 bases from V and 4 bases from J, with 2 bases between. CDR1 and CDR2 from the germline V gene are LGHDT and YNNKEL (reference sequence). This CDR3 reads CASGETQYF. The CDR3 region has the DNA TGTGCCAGCGGAGAGACCCAGTACTTC.

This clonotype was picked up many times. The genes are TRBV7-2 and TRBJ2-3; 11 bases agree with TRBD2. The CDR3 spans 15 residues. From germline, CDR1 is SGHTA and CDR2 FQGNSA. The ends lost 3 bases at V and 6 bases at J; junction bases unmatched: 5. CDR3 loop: CASSFSGGARDTQYF. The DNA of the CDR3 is TGTGCCAGCAGCTTTAGCGGGGGGGCAAGGGATACGCAGTATTTT.

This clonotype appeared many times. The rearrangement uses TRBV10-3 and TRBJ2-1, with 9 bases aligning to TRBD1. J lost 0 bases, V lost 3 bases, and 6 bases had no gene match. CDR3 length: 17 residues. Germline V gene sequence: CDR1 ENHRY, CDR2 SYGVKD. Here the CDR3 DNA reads TGTGCCATCAGTGAAATGACAGGGGGAGACTCCTACAATGAGCAGTTCTTC. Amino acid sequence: CAISEMTGGDSYNEQFF.

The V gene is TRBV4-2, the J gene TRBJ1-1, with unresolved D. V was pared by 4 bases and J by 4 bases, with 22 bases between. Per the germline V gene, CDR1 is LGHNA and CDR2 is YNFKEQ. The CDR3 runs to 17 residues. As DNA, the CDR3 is TGTGCCAGCAGCCCCGGACTCCGAGGAAGGGTAGGCACTGAAGCTTTCTTT. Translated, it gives CASSPGLRGRVGTEAFF.

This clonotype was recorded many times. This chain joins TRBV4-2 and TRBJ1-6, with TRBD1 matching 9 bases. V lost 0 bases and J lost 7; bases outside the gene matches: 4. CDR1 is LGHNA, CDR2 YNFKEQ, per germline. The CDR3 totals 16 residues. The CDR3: CASSQEGGTGNSPLHF. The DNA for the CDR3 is TGTGCCAGCAGCCAAGAAGGTGGGACAGGGAATTCACCCCTCCACTTT.

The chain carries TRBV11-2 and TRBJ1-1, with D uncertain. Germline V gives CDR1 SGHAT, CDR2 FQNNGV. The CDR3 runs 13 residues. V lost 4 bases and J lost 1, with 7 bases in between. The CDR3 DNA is TGTGCCAGCAGCTCTGACACGAACACTGAAGCTTTCTTT. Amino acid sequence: CASSSDTNTEAFF. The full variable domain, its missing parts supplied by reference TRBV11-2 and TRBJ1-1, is EAGVAQSPRYKIIEKRQSVAFWCNPISGHATLYWYQQILGQGPKLLIQFQNNGVVDDSQLPKDRFSAERLKGVDSTLKIQPAKLEDSAVYLCASSSDTNTEAFFGQGTRLTVV.

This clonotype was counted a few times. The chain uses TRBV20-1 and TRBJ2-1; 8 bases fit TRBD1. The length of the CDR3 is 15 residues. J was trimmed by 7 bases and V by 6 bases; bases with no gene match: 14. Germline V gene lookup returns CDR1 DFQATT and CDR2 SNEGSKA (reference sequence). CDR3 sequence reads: CSAPKTGVSDNEQFF. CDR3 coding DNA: TGCAGTGCACCGAAGACAGGGGTTTCCGATAATGAGCAGTTCTTC.

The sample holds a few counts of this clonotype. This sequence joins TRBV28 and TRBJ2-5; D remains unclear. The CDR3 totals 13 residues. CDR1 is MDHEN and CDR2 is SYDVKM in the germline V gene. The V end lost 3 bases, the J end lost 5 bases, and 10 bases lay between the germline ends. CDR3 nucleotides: TGTGCCAGCAGTTTGGCTAACACGGAGACCCAGTACTTC. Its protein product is CASSLANTETQYF. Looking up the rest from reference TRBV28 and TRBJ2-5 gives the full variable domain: DVKVTQSSRYLVKRTGEKVFLECVQDMDHENMFWYRQDPGLGLRLIYFSYDVKMKEKGDIPEGYSVSREKKERFSLILESASTNQTSMYLCASSLANTETQYFGPGTRLLVL.

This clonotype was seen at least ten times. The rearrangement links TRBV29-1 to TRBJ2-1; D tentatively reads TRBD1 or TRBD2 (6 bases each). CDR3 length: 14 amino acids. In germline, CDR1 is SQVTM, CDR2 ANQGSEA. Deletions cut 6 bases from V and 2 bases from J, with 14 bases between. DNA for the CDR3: TGCAGCGTCGAAATAGGGGGGCCCTACAATGAGCAGTTCTTC. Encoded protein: CSVEIGGPYNEQFF.

The CDR3 here is CASSPRGTTYNEQFF. The CDR3 nucleotides read TGTGCCAGCAGCCCTCGGGGTACGACGTACAATGAGCAGTTCTTC. The chain combines TRBV7-2 with TRBJ2-1; a weak D match, TRBD2 (5 bases). Germline V gene sequence: CDR1 SGHTA, CDR2 FQGNSA. Between the trimmed V and J ends, which lost 5 bases and 4 bases, there was a span of 15 bases. The CDR3 extends over 15 amino acids.

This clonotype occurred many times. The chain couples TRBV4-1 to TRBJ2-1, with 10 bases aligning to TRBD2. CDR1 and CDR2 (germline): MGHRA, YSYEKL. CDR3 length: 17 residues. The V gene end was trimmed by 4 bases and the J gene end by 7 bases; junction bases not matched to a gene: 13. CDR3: CASSLRIAGGSTNEQFF. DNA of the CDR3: TGCGCCAGCAGCCTTCGCATAGCGGGGGGCTCGACGAATGAGCAGTTCTTC.

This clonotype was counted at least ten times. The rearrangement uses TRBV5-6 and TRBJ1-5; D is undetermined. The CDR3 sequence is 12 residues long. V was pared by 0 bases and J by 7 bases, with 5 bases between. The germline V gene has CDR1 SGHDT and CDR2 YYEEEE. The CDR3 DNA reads TGTGCCAGCAGCTTGGAAGGCCAGCCCCAGCATTTT. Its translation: CASSLEGQPQHF.